What follows are 18 T cell receptor beta chains derived from one specimen sequenced in a study of shared clonotypes between healthy human individuals. Sequenced by immunoSEQ multiplex PCR; TCRdb stores in-frame clones only, minus some. The data contain more than 400,000 clones, approximately 80% of them singletons. The source material was PBMCs. These receptors all stem from a middle-aged woman in good health. Some clones in this sample may be carry-over from other donors' samples.

The V and J genes are TRBV27 and TRBJ2-5; no clear D. The CDR3 spans 14 residues. The V end was cut by 2 bases, the J end by 2 bases, with 9 bases between. Germline values: CDR1 MNHEY, CDR2 SMNVEV (reference sequence). In DNA, the CDR3 is TGTGCCAGCAGTTTAAGTGGGTGTCAAGAGACCCAGTACTTC. This codes for CASSLSGCQETQYF.

This clone appeared once. The rearrangement joins TRBV25-1 to TRBJ2-7, with TRBD1 matching over 9 bases. CDR1 is MGHDK, CDR2 SYGVNS, per germline. V was clipped by 6 bases and J by 2 bases; unmatched bases: 8. This CDR3 is built from 15 residues. CDR3 region: CASSPAGDRAYEQYF. The CDR3 DNA is TGTGCCAGCAGCCCTGCGGGGGACAGGGCCTACGAGCAGTACTTC.

This sequence joins TRBV6-5 and TRBJ1-2; perhaps TRBD1 as D (5 bases). Germline V gene lookup returns CDR1 MNHEY and CDR2 SVGAGI. This CDR3 region has 13 residues. The germline V and J ends were trimmed by 10 bases and 4 bases, with 16 bases remaining between them. The CDR3 coding sequence is TGTGCCACCTGGCGACTGGGGGGCTATGGCTACACCTTC. As protein: CATWRLGGYGYTF.

In this sample, this clone turned up a few times. The V gene is TRBV4-2, the J gene TRBJ1-1; D is possibly TRBD1 (5 bases). Trimming took 0 bases from V and 4 from J, leaving 9 bases between them. The CDR3 runs to 14 residues. CDR1 is LGHNA and CDR2 is YNFKEQ in the germline V gene. This CDR3 reads CASSQDPQGTEAFF. In nucleotides, the CDR3 is TGTGCCAGCAGCCAAGATCCCCAGGGCACTGAAGCTTTCTTT.

The chain employs TRBV19 and TRBJ1-5; tentative D call: TRBD1 (5 bases). CDR1 is LNHDA, CDR2 SQIVND, per germline (reference sequence). There are 14 residues in the CDR3. V was clipped by 5 bases and J by 3 bases, with 11 bases between them. The CDR3 spells CASSDSWANQPQHF. The DNA for the CDR3 is TGTGCCAGTAGTGACAGTTGGGCCAATCAGCCCCAGCATTTT.

This clone was detected only a few times. The V call is TRBV28, the J call TRBJ1-1; D might be TRBD1 (5 bases). The CDR3 has 14 amino acids. Between the trimmed V and J ends, which lost 5 bases and 1 base, there was a span of 11 bases. Germline assignment: CDR1 MDHEN and CDR2 SYDVKM. The CDR3: CASSPSQGNTEAFF. The CDR3 DNA is TGTGCCAGCAGTCCATCCCAGGGGAACACTGAAGCTTTCTTT. The full variable domain, its missing parts supplied by reference TRBV28 and TRBJ1-1, is DVKVTQSSRYLVKRTGEKVFLECVQDMDHENMFWYRQDPGLGLRLIYFSYDVKMKEKGDIPEGYSVSREKKERFSLILESASTNQTSMYLCASSPSQGNTEAFFGQGTRLTVV.

The rearrangement links TRBV9 to TRBJ2-1; 8 bases agree with TRBD1. The CDR3 spans 16 residues. From germline, CDR1 is SGDLS and CDR2 YYNGEE. J gave up 2 bases and V 4 bases, and 8 bases lay outside the gene matches. DNA of the CDR3: TGTGCCAGCAGCTTCCGACAGGGGCCAACCTACAATGAGCAGTTCTTC. This sequence encodes CASSFRQGPTYNEQFF.

CDR3 sequence reads: CATSRLAGYEQFF. The CDR3 DNA sequence: TGTGCCACCAGCAGGCTAGCGGGATATGAGCAGTTCTTC. The chain joins TRBV15 to TRBJ2-1, with TRBD2 identical over 9 bases. Germline V gives CDR1 LNHNV, CDR2 YYDKDF (reference sequence). This CDR3 comprises 13 residues. J lost 8 bases, V lost 3 bases, and 2 bases had no gene match.

The chain combines TRBV18 with TRBJ2-1; 12 bases are a match to TRBD2. The germline gives CDR1 KGHSH, CDR2 LQKENI. Germline trimming cut 3 bases from V and 8 bases from J; bases unmatched to any gene: 2. The CDR3 length is 14 residues. The CDR3 region is CASSPTSGSHEQFF. The DNA of the CDR3 is TGTGCCAGCTCACCGACTAGCGGGAGCCATGAGCAGTTCTTC.

This chain links TRBV7-9 with TRBJ1-2; D not resolved. Germline CDR1 reads SEHNR; CDR2 reads FQNEAQ (reference sequence). V gave up 2 bases and J gave up 4 bases, with 5 bases separating them. The CDR3 sequence is 12 residues long. The CDR3 sequence: CASSLLSYGYTF. The CDR3 nucleotides read TGTGCCAGCAGCTTATTATCCTATGGCTACACCTTC. Based on the CDR3 plus reference TRBV7-9 and TRBJ1-2, the full variable domain is DTGVSQNPRHKITKRGQNVTFRCDPISEHNRLYWYRQTLGQGPEFLTYFQNEAQLEKSRLLSDRFSAERPKGSFSTLEIQRTEQGDSAMYLCASSLLSYGYTFGSGTRLTVV.

A single count supports this clone. The chain recombines TRBV18 with TRBJ2-7; D might be TRBD1 (5 bases). V gave up 6 bases and J gave up 3 bases, with 24 bases separating them. Per germline, CDR1 KGHSH and CDR2 LQKENI. CDR3 length: 17 amino acids. CDR3 sequence: CASSLLPGTGIDYEQYF. The CDR3 coding sequence is TGTGCCAGCTCTCTCCTTCCGGGCACAGGTATCGACTACGAGCAGTACTTC.

This clone was counted once. The chain uses TRBV30 and TRBJ2-7; perhaps TRBD1 as D (6 bases). This CDR3 comprises 13 residues. V lost 4 bases and J lost 3, with 13 bases in between. Germline lookup yields CDR1 GTSNPN and CDR2 SVGIG (reference sequence). The CDR3 loop reads CAWKPDSHYEQYF. The DNA of the CDR3 is TGTGCCTGGAAACCGGACAGTCACTACGAGCAGTACTTC.

This clone was seen more than once but under ten times. The chain carries TRBV9 and TRBJ2-5, with 9 bases lining up with TRBD1. With 4 bases clipped from V and 4 bases from J, the junction kept 5 bases outside the gene matches. Germline loops: CDR1 SGDLS, CDR2 YYNGEE. This CDR3 is built from 14 residues. The CDR3, as DNA: TGTGCCAGCAGCCCACAGGGGGCGGGAGAGACCCAGTACTTC. Its translation is CASSPQGAGETQYF.

The CDR3 loop reads CAWSVLAGANYNEQFF. The DNA for the CDR3 is TGTGCCTGGAGTGTCCTAGCGGGAGCGAACTACAATGAGCAGTTCTTC. This rearrangement joins TRBV30 to TRBJ2-1; 10 bases map to TRBD2. The CDR3 extends over 16 amino acids. Germline loops: CDR1 GTSNPN, CDR2 SVGIG (reference sequence). V gave up 0 bases and J gave up 3 bases; unmatched junction bases: 5.

J is TRBJ2-7 and V is TRBV27; D unclear. Germline loops: CDR1 MNHEY, CDR2 SMNVEV (reference sequence). The V gene lost 5 bases and the J gene lost 4 bases, with 12 bases spanning the gap. This CDR3 is 13 amino acids long. The CDR3 bases are TGTGCCAGCAGTCTCCTCGAGAGGTACGAGCAGTACTTC. Its protein product is CASSLLERYEQYF.

V is TRBV7-3 and J is TRBJ1-2; 10 bases fit TRBD1. Germline V CDR1 and CDR2: SGHTA, FQGTGA. The CDR3 covers 17 residues. V was clipped by 2 bases and J by 4 bases; unmatched bases: 10. Written as DNA, the CDR3 is TGTGCCAGCAGCTTAGGCCCCGGGACAGGGGTGGGCTATGGCTACACCTTC. Translated: CASSLGPGTGVGYGYTF.

V usage is TRBV7-8 and J usage is TRBJ1-1; TRBD1 matches at 7 bases. The J segment lost 4 bases and the V segment lost 0 bases, leaving 8 bases of the junction unmatched. Germline assignment: CDR1 SGHVS and CDR2 FQNEAQ. This CDR3 region has 16 residues. CDR3 sequence reads: CASSLAPGGVGTEAFF. The CDR3 nucleotides are TGTGCCAGCAGCTTAGCGCCAGGGGGGGTGGGCACTGAAGCTTTCTTT.

V gene TRBV10-3 combines with J gene TRBJ2-2; the D is unclear. The CDR3 contains 17 residues. V lost 2 bases, J lost 0 bases, and 13 bases lay in between. The V gene's germline CDR1 is ENHRY and CDR2 SYGVKD. The CDR3 protein is CAISETLNMPNTGELFF. CDR3 nucleotides: TGTGCCATCAGTGAGACCCTAAACATGCCGAACACCGGGGAGCTGTTTTTT.